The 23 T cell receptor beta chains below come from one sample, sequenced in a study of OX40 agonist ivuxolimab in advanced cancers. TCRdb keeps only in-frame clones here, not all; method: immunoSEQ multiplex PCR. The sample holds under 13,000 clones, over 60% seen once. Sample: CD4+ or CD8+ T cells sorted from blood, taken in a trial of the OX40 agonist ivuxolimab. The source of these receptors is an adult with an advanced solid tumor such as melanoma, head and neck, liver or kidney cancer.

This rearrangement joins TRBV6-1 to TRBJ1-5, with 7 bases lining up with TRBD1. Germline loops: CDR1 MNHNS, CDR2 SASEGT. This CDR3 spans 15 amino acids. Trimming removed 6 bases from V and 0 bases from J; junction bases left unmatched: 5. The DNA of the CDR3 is TGTGCCAGCAGGGAGGGACAGTATAGCAATCAGCCCCAGCATTTT. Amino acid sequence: CASREGQYSNQPQHF.

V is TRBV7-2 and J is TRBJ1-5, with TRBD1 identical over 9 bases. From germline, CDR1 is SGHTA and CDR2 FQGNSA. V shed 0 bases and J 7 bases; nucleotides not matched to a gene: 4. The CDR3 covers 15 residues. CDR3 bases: TGTGCCAGCAGCTTAGCGAGACAGGGGGGGCAGCCCCAGCATTTT. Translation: CASSLARQGGQPQHF.

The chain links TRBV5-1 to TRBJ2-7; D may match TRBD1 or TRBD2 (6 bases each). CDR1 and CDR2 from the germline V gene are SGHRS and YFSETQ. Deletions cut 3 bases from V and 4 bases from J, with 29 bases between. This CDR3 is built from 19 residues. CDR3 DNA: TGCGCCAGCAGCTCCCAGACTAGAGGGGGAGGATGGGGTTTGTACGAGCAGTACTTC. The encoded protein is CASSSQTRGGGWGLYEQYF.

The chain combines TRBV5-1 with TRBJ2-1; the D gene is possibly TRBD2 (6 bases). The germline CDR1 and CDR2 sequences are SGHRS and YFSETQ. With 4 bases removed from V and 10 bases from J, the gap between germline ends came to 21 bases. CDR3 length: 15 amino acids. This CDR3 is CASSQHGGVAEEQFF. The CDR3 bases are TGCGCCAGCAGCCAGCACGGCGGGGTGGCTGAAGAGCAGTTCTTC.

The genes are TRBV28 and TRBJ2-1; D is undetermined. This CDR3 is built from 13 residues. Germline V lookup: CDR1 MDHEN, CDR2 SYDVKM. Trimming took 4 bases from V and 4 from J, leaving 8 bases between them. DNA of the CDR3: TGTGCCAGCAGTTCTATCAGGTACAATGAGCAGTTCTTC. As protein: CASSSIRYNEQFF.

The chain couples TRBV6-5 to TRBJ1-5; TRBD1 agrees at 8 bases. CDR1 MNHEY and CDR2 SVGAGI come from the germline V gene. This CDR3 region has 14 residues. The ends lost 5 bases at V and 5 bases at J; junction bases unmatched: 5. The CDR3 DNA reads TGTGCCAGCAGTCCAGGGGGCGCCGATCAGCCCCAGCATTTT. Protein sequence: CASSPGGADQPQHF.

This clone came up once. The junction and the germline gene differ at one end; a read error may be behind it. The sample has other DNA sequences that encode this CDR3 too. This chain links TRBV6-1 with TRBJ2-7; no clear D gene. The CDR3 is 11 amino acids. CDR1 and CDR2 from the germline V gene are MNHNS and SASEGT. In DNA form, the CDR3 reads TGCGCCAGCAGTAACACGAACGAGCAGTACTTC. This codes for CASSNTNEQYF.

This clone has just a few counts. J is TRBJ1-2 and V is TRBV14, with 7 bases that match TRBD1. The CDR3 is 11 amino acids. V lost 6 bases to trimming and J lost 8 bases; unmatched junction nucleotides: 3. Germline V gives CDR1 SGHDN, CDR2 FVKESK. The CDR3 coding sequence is TGTGCCAGCAGGAGGGGGCTCGGCTACACCTTC. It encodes CASRRGLGYTF.

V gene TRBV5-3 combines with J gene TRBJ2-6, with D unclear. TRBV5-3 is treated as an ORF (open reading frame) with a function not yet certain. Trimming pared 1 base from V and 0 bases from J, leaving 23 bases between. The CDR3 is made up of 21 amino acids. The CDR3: CARSLYPGACLGTSGANVLTF. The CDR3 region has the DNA TGTGCCAGAAGCTTGTACCCAGGAGCCTGCTTGGGAACCTCTGGGGCCAACGTCCTGACTTTC.

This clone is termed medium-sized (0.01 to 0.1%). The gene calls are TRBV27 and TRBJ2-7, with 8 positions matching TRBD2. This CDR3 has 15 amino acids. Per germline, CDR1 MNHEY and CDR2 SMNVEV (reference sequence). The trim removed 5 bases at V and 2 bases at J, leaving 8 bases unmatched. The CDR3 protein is CASSPSGGAPYEQYF. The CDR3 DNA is TGTGCCAGCAGTCCAAGCGGGGGAGCCCCCTACGAGCAGTACTTC.

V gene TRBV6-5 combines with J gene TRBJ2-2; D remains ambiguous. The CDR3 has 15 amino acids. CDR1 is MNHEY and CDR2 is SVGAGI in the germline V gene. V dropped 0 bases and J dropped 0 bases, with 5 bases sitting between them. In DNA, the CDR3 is TGTGCCAGCAGTTACTCCGGCCCGAACACCGGGGAGCTGTTTTTT. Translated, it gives CASSYSGPNTGELFF.

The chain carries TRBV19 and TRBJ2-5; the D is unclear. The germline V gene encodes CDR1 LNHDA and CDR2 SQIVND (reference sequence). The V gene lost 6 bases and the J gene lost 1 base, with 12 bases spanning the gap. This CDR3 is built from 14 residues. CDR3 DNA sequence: TGTGCCAGTAGAAATTTAGGGATCCAAGAGACCCAGTACTTC. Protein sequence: CASRNLGIQETQYF.

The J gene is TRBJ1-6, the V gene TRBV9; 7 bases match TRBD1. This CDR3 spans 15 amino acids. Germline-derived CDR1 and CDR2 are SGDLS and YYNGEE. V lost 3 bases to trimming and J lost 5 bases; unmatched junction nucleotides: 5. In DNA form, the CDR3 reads TGTGCCAGCAGCGAGCTACAGGGGCATAATTCACCCCTCCACTTT. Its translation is CASSELQGHNSPLHF.

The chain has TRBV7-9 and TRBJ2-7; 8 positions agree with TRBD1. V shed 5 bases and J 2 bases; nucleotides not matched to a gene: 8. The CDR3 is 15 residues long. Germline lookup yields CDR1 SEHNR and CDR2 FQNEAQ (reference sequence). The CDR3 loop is CASSPRTGTAYEQYF. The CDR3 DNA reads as TGTGCCAGCAGCCCGAGGACAGGGACGGCCTACGAGCAGTACTTC. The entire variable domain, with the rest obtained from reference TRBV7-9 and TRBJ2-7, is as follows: DTGVSQNPRHKITKRGQNVTFRCDPISEHNRLYWYRQTLGQGPEFLTYFQNEAQLEKSRLLSDRFSAERPKGSFSTLEIQRTEQGDSAMYLCASSPRTGTAYEQYFGPGTRLTVT.

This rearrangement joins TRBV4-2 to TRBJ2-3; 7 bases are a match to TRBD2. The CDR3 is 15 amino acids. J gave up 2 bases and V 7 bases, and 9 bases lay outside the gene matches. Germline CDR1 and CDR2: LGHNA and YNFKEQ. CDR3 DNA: TGTGCCAGCACCCAGACTAGCCAAGTCACAGATACGCAGTATTTT. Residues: CASTQTSQVTDTQYF.

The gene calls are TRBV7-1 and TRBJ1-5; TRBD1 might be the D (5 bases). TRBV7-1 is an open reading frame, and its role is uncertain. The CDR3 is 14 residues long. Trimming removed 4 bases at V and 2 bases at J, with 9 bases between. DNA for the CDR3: TGTGCCAGCAGCTTTTTGGGGGGCAATCAGCCCCAGCATTTT. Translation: CASSFLGGNQPQHF.

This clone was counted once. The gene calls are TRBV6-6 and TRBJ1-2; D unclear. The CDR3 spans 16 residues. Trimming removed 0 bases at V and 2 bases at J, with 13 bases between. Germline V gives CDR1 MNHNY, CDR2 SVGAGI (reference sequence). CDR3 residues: CASSYSPGSTNYGYTF. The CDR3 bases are TGTGCCAGCAGTTACTCGCCAGGTTCTACAAACTATGGCTACACCTTC.

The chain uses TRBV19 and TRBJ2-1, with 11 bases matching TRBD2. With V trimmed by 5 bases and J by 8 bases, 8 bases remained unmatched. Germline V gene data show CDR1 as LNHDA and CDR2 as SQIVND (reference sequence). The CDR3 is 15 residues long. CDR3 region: CASSLTSGSYDEQFF. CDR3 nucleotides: TGTGCCAGTAGTTTAACTAGCGGGAGTTACGATGAGCAGTTCTTC.

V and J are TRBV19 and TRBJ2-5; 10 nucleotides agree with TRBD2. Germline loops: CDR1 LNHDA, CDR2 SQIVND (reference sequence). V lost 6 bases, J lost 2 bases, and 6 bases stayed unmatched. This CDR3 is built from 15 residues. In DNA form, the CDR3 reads TGTGCCAGTAGCCTCGGGACTAGCGAACAAGAGACCCAGTACTTC. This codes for CASSLGTSEQETQYF.

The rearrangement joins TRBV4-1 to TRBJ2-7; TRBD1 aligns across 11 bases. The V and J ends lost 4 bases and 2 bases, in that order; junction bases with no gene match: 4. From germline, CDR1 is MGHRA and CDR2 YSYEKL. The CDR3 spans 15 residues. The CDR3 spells CASSPGQGATYEQYF. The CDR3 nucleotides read TGCGCCAGCAGCCCAGGACAGGGGGCTACCTACGAGCAGTACTTC.

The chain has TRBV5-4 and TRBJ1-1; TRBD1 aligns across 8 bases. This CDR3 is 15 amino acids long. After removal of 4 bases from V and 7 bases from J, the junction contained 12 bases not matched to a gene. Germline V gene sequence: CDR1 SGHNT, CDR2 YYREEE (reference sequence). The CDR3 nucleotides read TGTGCCAGCAGCAGGCTCGCGACAGGGGATAATGAAGCTTTCTTT. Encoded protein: CASSRLATGDNEAFF.

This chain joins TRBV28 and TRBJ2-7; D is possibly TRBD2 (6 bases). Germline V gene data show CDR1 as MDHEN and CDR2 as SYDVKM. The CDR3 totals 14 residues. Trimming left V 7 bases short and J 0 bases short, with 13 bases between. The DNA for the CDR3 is TGTGCCAGCACTTTCGGCGGGGCCTCCTACGAGCAGTACTTC. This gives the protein CASTFGGASYEQYF.

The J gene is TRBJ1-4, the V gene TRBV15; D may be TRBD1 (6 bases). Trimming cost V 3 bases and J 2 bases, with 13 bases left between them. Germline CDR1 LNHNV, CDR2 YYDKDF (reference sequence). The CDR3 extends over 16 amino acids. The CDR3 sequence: CATSSDEGGTNEKLFF. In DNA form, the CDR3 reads TGTGCCACCAGCAGCGATGAAGGGGGGACTAATGAAAAACTGTTTTTT. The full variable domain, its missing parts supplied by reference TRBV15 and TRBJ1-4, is DAMVIQNPRYQVTQFGKPVTLSCSQTLNHNVMYWYQQKSSQAPKLLFHYYDKDFNNEADTPDNFQSRRPNTSFCFLDIRSPGLGDTAMYLCATSSDEGGTNEKLFFGSGTQLSVL.